Each of the 13 T cell receptor beta chains below was sequenced from the same sample in a study of T cell changes during pregnancy in multiple sclerosis. This table comes from immunoSEQ multiplex PCR, and its TCRdb copy is limited to in-frame clones, with some not included. The sample lists some 52,000 clones; 85% to 95% were seen once. Sequenced material: CD4+ T cells from peripheral blood mononuclear cells, taken in the third trimester of pregnancy. These receptors were collected from a female donor with multiple sclerosis, enrolled in a pregnancy study.

This chain connects TRBV5-6 to TRBJ1-5; 10 nucleotides line up with TRBD1. The CDR3 spans 15 residues. Germline values: CDR1 SGHDT, CDR2 YYEEEE. The trim removed 4 bases at V and 2 bases at J, leaving 3 bases unmatched. In DNA, the CDR3 is TGTGCCAGCAGCCCGGGGACAGGGGGCAATCAGCCCCAGCATTTT. Its translation: CASSPGTGGNQPQHF. The whole variable domain, remainder taken from reference TRBV5-6 and TRBJ1-5, is DAGVTQSPTHLIKTRGQQVTLRCSPKSGHDTVSWYQQALGQGPQFIFQYYEEEERQRGNFPDRFSGHQFPNYSSELNVNALLLGDSALYLCASSPGTGGNQPQHFGDGTRLSIL.

The CDR3 sequence: CSVVGPGRVDTEAFF. CDR3 nucleotide sequence: TGCAGCGTTGTGGGACCAGGGAGGGTAGACACTGAAGCTTTCTTT. The genes are TRBV29-1 and TRBJ1-1, with D possibly TRBD1 on 5 matching bases. Trimming shortened V by 4 bases and J by 3 bases, and 18 bases separated the two germline ends. Germline CDR1 and CDR2: SQVTM and ANQGSEA. This CDR3 region has 15 residues.

The CDR3 region is CASSPSPGQPYEQYF. The CDR3 coding sequence is TGTGCCAGCAGTCCTTCCCCGGGACAGCCCTACGAGCAGTACTTC. This chain uses TRBV6-1 with TRBJ2-7, with TRBD1 identical over 7 bases. V shed 5 bases and J 2 bases; nucleotides not matched to a gene: 9. CDR1 is MNHNS, CDR2 SASEGT, per germline. The CDR3 contains 15 residues.

V usage is TRBV5-4 and J usage is TRBJ2-4, with 9 bases aligning to TRBD1. Germline CDR1 is SGHNT and CDR2 is YYREEE (reference sequence). The CDR3 covers 14 residues. The V gene end was trimmed by 2 bases and the J gene end by 8 bases; junction bases not matched to a gene: 5. The DNA for the CDR3 is TGTGCCAGCAGCTTAGACAGGGGGTATGACATTCAGTACTTC. Translating gives CASSLDRGYDIQYF.

V usage is TRBV6-5 and J usage is TRBJ2-2; possibly TRBD1 for D (5 bases). The CDR3 extends over 12 amino acids. Trimming took off 4 bases at V and 7 bases at J, with 7 bases between the two ends. CDR1 and CDR2 from the germline V gene are MNHEY and SVGAGI. The DNA of the CDR3 is TGTGCCAGCAGTTTTAGGGGCGGGGAGCTGTTTTTT. Translated: CASSFRGGELFF.

The rearrangement uses TRBV19 and TRBJ1-1; tentative D call: TRBD1 (6 bases). The CDR3 spans 14 residues. V was pared by 3 bases and J by 4 bases, with 12 bases between. CDR1 is LNHDA, CDR2 SQIVND, per germline (reference sequence). This chain's CDR3 is CASSIGGLGTEAFF. The DNA for the CDR3 is TGTGCCAGTAGTATTGGGGGCTTGGGCACTGAAGCTTTCTTT.

The chain employs TRBV6-1 and TRBJ1-4, with 7 bases aligning to TRBD1. The CDR3 has 15 amino acids. Germline CDR1 is MNHNS and CDR2 is SASEGT. V dropped 2 bases and J dropped 15; count of bases not matched to a gene: 15. CDR3 loop: CASSERRGQPNAVFF. CDR3 in DNA: TGTGCCAGCAGTGAACGGAGGGGACAGCCTAATGCAGTGTTTTTT.

In DNA, the CDR3 is TGTGCCAGTAGCCCTGCGGGCGGGTTGGACTATGGCTACACCTTC. It yields the protein CASSPAGGLDYGYTF. The chain has TRBV19 and TRBJ1-2; D gene uncertain. The CDR3 is 15 residues long. Germline V gene sequence: CDR1 LNHDA, CDR2 SQIVND (reference sequence). Trimming took 6 bases from V and 3 from J, leaving 17 bases between them. The variable domain in full, with the rest retrieved from reference TRBV19 and TRBJ1-2, is DGGITQSPKYLFRKEGQNVTLSCEQNLNHDAMYWYRQDPGQGLRLIYYSQIVNDFQKGDIAEGYSVSREKKESFPLTVTSAQKNPTAFYLCASSPAGGLDYGYTFGSGTRLTVV.

This clone was seen just once. The chain recombines TRBV7-9 with TRBJ1-2; maybe TRBD1 (5 bases). CDR1 and CDR2 from the germline V gene are SEHNR and FQNEAQ (reference sequence). V was clipped by 4 bases and J by 8 bases, with 11 bases between them. The CDR3 sequence is 12 residues long. For the CDR3, the DNA is TGTGCCAGCAGCTCGACAGAGGACGGCTACACCTTC. Translation gives CASSSTEDGYTF.

This clone was observed a few times. V is TRBV7-2 and J is TRBJ1-5, with D unresolved. CDR1 and CDR2 from the germline V gene are SGHTA and FQGNSA. The germline V and J ends were trimmed by 0 bases and 5 bases, with 5 bases remaining between them. There are 13 residues in the CDR3. Here the CDR3 DNA reads TGTGCCAGCAGCTTAGCCGGGGATCAGCCCCAGCATTTT. It is translated as CASSLAGDQPQHF. Drawing the rest from reference TRBV7-2 and TRBJ1-5, the complete variable domain is GAGVSQSPSNKVTEKGKDVELRCDPISGHTALYWYRQSLGQGLEFLIYFQGNSAPDKSGLPSDRFSAERTGGSVSTLTIQRTQQEDSAVYLCASSLAGDQPQHFGDGTRLSIL.

The chain is built from TRBV25-1 and TRBJ1-2; 7 nucleotides agree with TRBD1. There are 14 residues in the CDR3. CDR1 and CDR2 (germline): MGHDK, SYGVNS. The ends lost 3 bases at V and 1 base at J; junction bases unmatched: 2. The CDR3 nucleotides read TGTGCCAGCAGTGATACAGGGGTTAACTATGGCTACACCTTC. Protein product: CASSDTGVNYGYTF.

In nucleotides, the CDR3 is TGTGCCAGCAGTTACTCGACTCCCGAACTAGCTGGGGAGCAGTACTTC. The encoded protein is CASSYSTPELAGEQYF. The chain has TRBV6-5 and TRBJ2-7; D might be TRBD2 (6 bases). The CDR3 totals 16 residues. Deletions cut 0 bases from V and 7 bases from J, with 19 bases between. Germline V gene lookup returns CDR1 MNHEY and CDR2 SVGAGI.

V and J are TRBV5-1 and TRBJ1-1; tentatively, D is TRBD1 (5 bases). The V end lost 3 bases, the J end lost 2 bases, and 14 bases lay between the germline ends. The CDR3 runs to 15 residues. From germline, CDR1 is SGHRS and CDR2 YFSETQ. CDR3 nucleotide sequence: TGCGCCAGCAGCTGGGCTCGGGGGGTAAACACTGAAGCTTTCTTT. Translated: CASSWARGVNTEAFF.